The T cell receptor beta chain under discussion was sequenced for a study of regulatory T cells in long-lasting Graves disease. Combining iRepertoire HTBI primers with Arm-PCR of CDR3 regions, the authors built TCR beta libraries. TCRdb itself ran the multiplex PCR reads through MiXCR, one entry per CDR3 protein. The sample shows about 310,000 distinct CDR3 sequences, roughly a fifth of them seen only once. V trimming: 3 bases; J trimming: 3 bases; junction bases outside the gene matches: 6. The CDR3 sequence is 15 residues long. CDR1 is MDHEN, CDR2 SYDVKM, per germline. Time point in this sample: persistent/refractory GD, antithyroid drugs over 5 years with positive TRAb. PBMCs provided the RNA from which the TCR library was made. Patients met American Thyroid Association criteria for Graves' disease. This clonotype was counted many times.

The sequences come from peripheral blood mononuclear cells (PBMCs), collected when the disease was refractory, from a patient treated with antithyroid drugs. The sequence derives from a female donor with Graves disease. The chain carries TRBV28 and TRBJ2-7, with 9 bases identical to TRBD1. CDR3: CASSFGTGLHYEQYF. The CDR3 nucleotides are TGTGCCAGCAGTTTCGGGACAGGGTTACACTACGAGCAGTACTTC.